These 15 T cell receptor beta chains share one sample of origin, sequenced in a study of radiation and T cells in renal cell carcinoma. Time point: blood 4 weeks post-SBRT, at nephrectomy. The treatment denotes: 15 Gy SBRT to primary tumor, nephrectomy 4 weeks later. Sequencing was performed with immunoSEQ multiplex PCR; in TCRdb, only in-frame clones are kept and a portion is missing. The table has some 78,000 clones, roughly nine tenths seen once; the top ten hold 5.5% to 7%. The source was blood, collected from a patient whose treatment included radiotherapy and nephrectomy. The receptors were gathered from a woman between 70 and 85 years old with renal cell carcinoma.

The J gene is TRBJ2-7, the V gene TRBV5-6, with TRBD1 matching over 10 bases. The germline CDR1 and CDR2 sequences are SGHDT and YYEEEE. The V gene end was trimmed by 3 bases and the J gene end by 5 bases; junction bases not matched to a gene: 8. The CDR3 loop spans 15 amino acids. The CDR3 sequence: CASSWKGQGFNEQYF. DNA of the CDR3: TGTGCCAGCAGCTGGAAGGGACAGGGGTTCAACGAGCAGTACTTC.

This clone was counted a single time. J is TRBJ1-4 and V is TRBV19; tentative D call: TRBD1 (6 bases). The CDR3 is 15 amino acids. Per germline, CDR1 LNHDA and CDR2 SQIVND (reference sequence). Trimming removed 3 bases from V and 1 base from J, with 9 bases in between. The CDR3 sequence is CASSIPQGTNEKLFF. CDR3 nucleotides: TGTGCCAGTAGTATCCCACAGGGAACTAATGAAAAACTGTTTTTT.

The rearrangement uses TRBV19 and TRBJ1-6; D not certain. This CDR3 has 17 amino acids. Germline V gives CDR1 LNHDA, CDR2 SQIVND (reference sequence). Trimming removed 3 bases from V and 5 bases from J, with 17 bases in between. In nucleotides, the CDR3 is TGTGCCAGTAGTATCCTCCCATCTAAAAGGCATAATTCACCCCTCCACTTT. Residues: CASSILPSKRHNSPLHF. Full variable domain (rest looked up from reference TRBV19 and TRBJ1-6): DGGITQSPKYLFRKEGQNVTLSCEQNLNHDAMYWYRQDPGQGLRLIYYSQIVNDFQKGDIAEGYSVSREKKESFPLTVTSAQKNPTAFYLCASSILPSKRHNSPLHFGNGTRLTVT.

V and J are TRBV30 and TRBJ2-7; no firm D call. V lost 1 base and J 4 bases, leaving 11 bases between the germline ends. The germline CDR1 and CDR2 sequences are GTSNPN and SVGIG (reference sequence). The CDR3 is 13 residues long. The CDR3 nucleotides read TGTGCCTGGAGTGCGGACGTGGGGTACGAGCAGTACTTC. Amino acid sequence: CAWSADVGYEQYF.

Points on this clone: The CDR3 does not close with the conserved phenylalanine or tryptophan, likely indicating a read error. The DNA is left out, because the CDR3 cannot be placed on it with certainty; the CDR3 is given as TCRdb lists it. The J gene is TRBJ1-2, the V gene TRBV11-3. Germline-derived CDR1 and CDR2 are SGHNT and YENEEA. With termini counted, the CDR3 has 10 amino acids. The CDR3 protein is CASSLVGGPR.

The V call is TRBV29-1, the J call TRBJ1-3; no reliable D call. This CDR3 region has 11 residues. The germline V gene has CDR1 SQVTM and CDR2 ANQGSEA. The ends were cut back, 6 bases at V and 3 bases at J, with 6 bases in the middle. CDR3 sequence reads: CSVTDGNTIYF. In DNA form, the CDR3 reads TGCAGCGTCACCGATGGAAACACCATATATTTT.

The chain uses TRBV6-4 and TRBJ2-2; 7 positions match TRBD2. Germline CDR1 is MRHNA and CDR2 is SNTAGT. The ends lost 6 bases at V and 3 bases at J; junction bases unmatched: 4. The CDR3 has 14 residues. The CDR3 reads CASRRRGDTGELFF. Written as DNA, the CDR3 is TGTGCCAGCAGGAGACGGGGGGACACCGGGGAGCTGTTTTTT.

The J gene is TRBJ1-5, the V gene TRBV19; TRBD1 aligns across 7 bases. J lost 0 bases, V lost 3 bases, and 5 bases had no gene match. Germline V CDR1 and CDR2: LNHDA, SQIVND (reference sequence). The CDR3 covers 16 residues. CDR3 nucleotide sequence: TGTGCCAGTAGTATCAGACAGGGAAATAGCAATCAGCCCCAGCATTTT. Encoded protein: CASSIRQGNSNQPQHF.

The V and J genes are TRBV5-6 and TRBJ1-5; tentative D call: TRBD1 (5 bases). CDR3 length: 16 residues. The germline V gene has CDR1 SGHDT and CDR2 YYEEEE. Deletions cut 0 bases from V and 2 bases from J, with 12 bases between. The CDR3 here is CASSLGFGTGNQPQHF. CDR3 DNA: TGTGCCAGCAGCTTGGGTTTTGGGACCGGCAATCAGCCCCAGCATTTT.

This chain joins TRBV7-6 and TRBJ1-1, with D maybe TRBD1 (6 bases). This CDR3 has 14 amino acids. Trimming removed 5 bases at V and 4 bases at J, with 14 bases between. The germline gives CDR1 SGHVS, CDR2 FNYEAQ. CDR3 DNA: TGTGCCAGCAGCCAAAACATACAGGGCACTGAAGCTTTCTTT. Residues: CASSQNIQGTEAFF.

The chain links TRBV12-5 to TRBJ2-7; possibly TRBD2 for D (5 bases). Deletions cut 1 base from V and 10 bases from J, with 14 bases between. Germline CDR1 reads LGHNT; CDR2 reads FRNRAP. This CDR3 contains 13 residues. The CDR3 sequence is CASGLGATREQYF. In DNA, the CDR3 is TGTGCTAGTGGTTTGGGGGCCACTAGGGAACAGTACTTC.

A single count supports this clone. This chain uses TRBV5-1 with TRBJ2-3; the match to TRBD2 covers 14 bases. Germline V CDR1 and CDR2: SGHRS, YFSETQ. The CDR3 loop spans 18 amino acids. The junction had 7 bases not matched to a gene; V was cut back by 4 bases and J by 0 bases. CDR3 region: CASSPPGLAGGSTDTQYF. The CDR3 region has the DNA TGCGCCAGCAGCCCCCCCGGACTAGCGGGGGGTAGCACAGATACGCAGTATTTT.

The J gene is TRBJ2-7, the V gene TRBV5-1, with TRBD2 matching 9 bases. The CDR3 sequence is 15 residues long. Germline-derived CDR1 and CDR2 are SGHRS and YFSETQ. With V trimmed by 4 bases and J by 2 bases, 7 bases remained unmatched. This chain's CDR3 is CASSNSGGPTYEQYF. The CDR3 DNA is TGCGCCAGCAGCAATAGCGGGGGCCCTACCTACGAGCAGTACTTC.

This rearrangement joins TRBV7-2 to TRBJ2-3; D unclear. CDR1 and CDR2 from the germline V gene are SGHTA and FQGNSA. Trimming pared 1 base from V and 6 bases from J, leaving 2 bases between. The CDR3 totals 11 residues. The CDR3 sequence: CASSLVDTQYF. Here the CDR3 DNA reads TGTGCCAGCAGCTTAGTTGATACGCAGTATTTT.

CDR3 sequence reads: CASSYVTGPAFF. CDR3 DNA sequence: TGTGCCAGCAGTTACGTGACAGGGCCGGCTTTCTTT. The genes are TRBV6-6 and TRBJ1-1, with 7 bases fitting TRBD1. The CDR3 is 12 amino acids. V dropped 2 bases and J dropped 11; count of bases not matched to a gene: 5. Germline CDR1 MNHNY, CDR2 SVGAGI (reference sequence).